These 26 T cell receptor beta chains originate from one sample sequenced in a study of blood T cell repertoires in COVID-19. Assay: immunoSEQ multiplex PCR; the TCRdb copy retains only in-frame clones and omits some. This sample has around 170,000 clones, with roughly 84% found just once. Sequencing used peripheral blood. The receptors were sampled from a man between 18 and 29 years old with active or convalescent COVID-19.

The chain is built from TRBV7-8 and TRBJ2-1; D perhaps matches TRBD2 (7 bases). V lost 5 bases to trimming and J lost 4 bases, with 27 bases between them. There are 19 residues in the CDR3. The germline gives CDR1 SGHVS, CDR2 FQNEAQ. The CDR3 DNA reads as TGTGCCAGCAGCCCGGACGCCTTAACAGGGAAACTAGCGTACAATGAGCAGTTCTTC. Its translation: CASSPDALTGKLAYNEQFF. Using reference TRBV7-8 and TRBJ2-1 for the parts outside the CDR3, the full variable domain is GAGVSQSPRYKVAKRGQDVALRCDPISGHVSLFWYQQALGQGPEFLTYFQNEAQLDKSGLPSDRFFAERPEGSVSTLKIQRTQQEDSAVYLCASSPDALTGKLAYNEQFFGPGTRLTVL.

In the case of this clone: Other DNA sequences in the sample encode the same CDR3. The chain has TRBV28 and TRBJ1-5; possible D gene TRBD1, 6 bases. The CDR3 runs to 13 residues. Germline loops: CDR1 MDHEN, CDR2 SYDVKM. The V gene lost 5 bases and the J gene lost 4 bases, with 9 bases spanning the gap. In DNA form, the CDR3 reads TGTGCCAGCAGTAGGACAGTTAATCAGCCCCAGCATTTT. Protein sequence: CASSRTVNQPQHF. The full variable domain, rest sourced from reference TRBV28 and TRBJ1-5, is DVKVTQSSRYLVKRTGEKVFLECVQDMDHENMFWYRQDPGLGLRLIYFSYDVKMKEKGDIPEGYSVSREKKERFSLILESASTNQTSMYLCASSRTVNQPQHFGDGTRLSIL.

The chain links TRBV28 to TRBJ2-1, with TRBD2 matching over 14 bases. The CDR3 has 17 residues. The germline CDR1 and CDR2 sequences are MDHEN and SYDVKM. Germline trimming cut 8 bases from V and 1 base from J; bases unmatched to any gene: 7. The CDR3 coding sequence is TGTGCCAGCGCCGGGACTAGCGGGAGAGGGTCCTACAATGAGCAGTTCTTC. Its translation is CASAGTSGRGSYNEQFF.

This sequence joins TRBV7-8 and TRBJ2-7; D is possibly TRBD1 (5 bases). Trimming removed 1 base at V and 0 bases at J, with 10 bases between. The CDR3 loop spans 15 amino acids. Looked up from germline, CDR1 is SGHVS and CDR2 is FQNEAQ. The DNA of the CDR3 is TGTGCCAGCAGCTTAGAGACAGAGAGCTCCTACGAGCAGTACTTC. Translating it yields CASSLETESSYEQYF.

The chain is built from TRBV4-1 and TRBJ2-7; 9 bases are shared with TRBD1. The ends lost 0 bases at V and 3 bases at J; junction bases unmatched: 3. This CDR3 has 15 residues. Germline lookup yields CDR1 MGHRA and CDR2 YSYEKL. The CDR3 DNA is TGCGCCAGCAGCCAAGATCGACAGGGGGGCTACGAGCAGTACTTC. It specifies CASSQDRQGGYEQYF.

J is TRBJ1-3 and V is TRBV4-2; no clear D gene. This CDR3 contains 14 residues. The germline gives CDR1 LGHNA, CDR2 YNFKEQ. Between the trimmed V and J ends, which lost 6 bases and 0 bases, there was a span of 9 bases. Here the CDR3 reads CASSPDTSGNTIYF. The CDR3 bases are TGTGCCAGCAGTCCTGACACCTCTGGAAACACCATATATTTT.

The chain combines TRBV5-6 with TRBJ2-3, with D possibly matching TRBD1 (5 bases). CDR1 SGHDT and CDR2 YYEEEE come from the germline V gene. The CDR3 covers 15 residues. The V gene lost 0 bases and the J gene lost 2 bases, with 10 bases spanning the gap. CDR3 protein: CASSLDRWSTDTQYF. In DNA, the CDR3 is TGTGCCAGCAGCTTGGACAGGTGGTCCACAGATACGCAGTATTTT.

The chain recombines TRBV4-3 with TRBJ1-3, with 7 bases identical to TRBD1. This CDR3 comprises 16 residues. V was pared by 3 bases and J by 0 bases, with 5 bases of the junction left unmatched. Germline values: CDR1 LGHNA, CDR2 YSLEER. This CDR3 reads CASSHLGTDSGNTIYF. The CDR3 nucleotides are TGCGCCAGCAGCCACCTTGGGACAGACTCTGGAAACACCATATATTTT.

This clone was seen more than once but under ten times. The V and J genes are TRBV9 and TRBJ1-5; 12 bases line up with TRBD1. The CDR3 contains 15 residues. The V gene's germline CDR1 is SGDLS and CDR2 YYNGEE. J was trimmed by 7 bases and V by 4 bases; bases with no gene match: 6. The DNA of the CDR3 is TGTGCCAGCAGCCTCGGGACAGGGGGCGGGCAGCCCCAGCATTTT. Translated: CASSLGTGGGQPQHF.

The CDR3 sequence: CASSLDRVNYGYTF. The CDR3 DNA is TGCGCCAGCAGCTTGGACAGGGTTAACTATGGCTACACCTTC. V and J are TRBV5-1 and TRBJ1-2; possibly TRBD1 for D (6 bases). Trimming stripped 0 bases from V and 1 base from J, with 7 bases between. The germline gives CDR1 SGHRS, CDR2 YFSETQ. The CDR3 totals 14 residues.

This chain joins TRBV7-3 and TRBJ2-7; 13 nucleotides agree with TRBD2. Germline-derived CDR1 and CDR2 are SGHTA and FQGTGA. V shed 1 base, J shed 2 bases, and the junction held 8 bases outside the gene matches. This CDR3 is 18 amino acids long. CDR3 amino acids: CASSLNPGGLAGPYEQYF. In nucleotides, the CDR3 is TGTGCCAGCAGCTTAAATCCGGGGGGACTAGCGGGACCCTACGAGCAGTACTTC.

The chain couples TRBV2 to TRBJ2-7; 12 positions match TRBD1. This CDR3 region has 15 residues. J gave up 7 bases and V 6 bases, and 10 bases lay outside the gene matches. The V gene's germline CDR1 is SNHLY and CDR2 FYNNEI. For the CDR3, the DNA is TGTGCCAGCAGGGATCCGGGACAGGGGGCATGGGAGCAGTACTTC. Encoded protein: CASRDPGQGAWEQYF. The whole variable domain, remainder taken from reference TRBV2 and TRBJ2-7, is EPEVTQTPSHQVTQMGQEVILRCVPISNHLYFYWYRQILGQKVEFLVSFYNNEISEKSEIFDDQFSVERPDGSNFTLKIRSTKLEDSAMYFCASRDPGQGAWEQYFGPGTRLTVT.

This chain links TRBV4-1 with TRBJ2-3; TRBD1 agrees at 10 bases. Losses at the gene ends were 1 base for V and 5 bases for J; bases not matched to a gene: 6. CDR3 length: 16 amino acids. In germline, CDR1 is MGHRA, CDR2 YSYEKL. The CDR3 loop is CASSQGGQGRGDTQYF. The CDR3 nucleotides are TGCGCCAGCAGCCAAGGGGGACAGGGGAGGGGAGATACGCAGTATTTT.

This CDR3 reads CASSQGARGGYNEQFF. The CDR3 DNA reads as TGTGCCAGCAGCCAAGGGGCTCGAGGGGGCTACAATGAGCAGTTCTTC. The rearrangement joins TRBV3-1 (or the pseudogene TRBV3-2) to TRBJ2-1; D might be TRBD1 (6 bases). The germline gives CDR1 LGHDT, CDR2 YNNKEL (reference sequence). CDR3 length: 16 amino acids. With 1 base removed from V and 3 bases from J, the gap between germline ends came to 13 bases.

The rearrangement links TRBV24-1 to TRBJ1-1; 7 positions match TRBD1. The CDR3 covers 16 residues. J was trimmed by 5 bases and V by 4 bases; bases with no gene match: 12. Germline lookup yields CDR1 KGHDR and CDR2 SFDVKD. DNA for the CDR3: TGTGCCACCAGTGAGGCAGGGGGTGGTGGAGGTACTGAAGCTTTCTTT. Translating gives CATSEAGGGGGTEAFF.

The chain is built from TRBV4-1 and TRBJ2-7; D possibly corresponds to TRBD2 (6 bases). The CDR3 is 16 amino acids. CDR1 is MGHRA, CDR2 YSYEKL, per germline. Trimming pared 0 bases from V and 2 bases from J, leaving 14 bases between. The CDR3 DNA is TGCGCCAGCAGCCAAGATGGGGTAGGGAGGACCTACGAGCAGTACTTC. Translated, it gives CASSQDGVGRTYEQYF.

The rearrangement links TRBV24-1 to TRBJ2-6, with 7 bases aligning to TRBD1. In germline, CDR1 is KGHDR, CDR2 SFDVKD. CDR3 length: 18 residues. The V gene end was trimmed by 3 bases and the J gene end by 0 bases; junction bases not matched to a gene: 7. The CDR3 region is CATSDKTGRFSGANVLTF. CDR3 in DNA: TGTGCCACCAGTGATAAGACAGGGAGATTCTCTGGGGCCAACGTCCTGACTTTC.

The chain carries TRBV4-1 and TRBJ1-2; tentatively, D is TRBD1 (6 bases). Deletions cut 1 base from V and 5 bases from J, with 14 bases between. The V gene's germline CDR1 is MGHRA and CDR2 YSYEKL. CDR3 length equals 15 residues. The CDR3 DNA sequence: TGCGCCAGCAGCCAAGTCCAGCAGGGGCGTTATGGCTACACCTTC. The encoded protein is CASSQVQQGRYGYTF.

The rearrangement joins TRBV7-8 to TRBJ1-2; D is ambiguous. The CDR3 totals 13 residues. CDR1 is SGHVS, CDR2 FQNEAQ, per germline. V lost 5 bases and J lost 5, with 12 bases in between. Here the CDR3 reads CASSKESGYGYTF. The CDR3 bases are TGTGCCAGCAGCAAAGAGTCGGGGTATGGCTACACCTTC.

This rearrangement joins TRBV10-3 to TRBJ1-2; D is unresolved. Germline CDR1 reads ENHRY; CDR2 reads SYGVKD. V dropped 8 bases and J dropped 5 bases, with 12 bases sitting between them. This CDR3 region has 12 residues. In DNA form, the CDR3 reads TGTGCCATCTATCGGGTAGAGTATGGCTACACCTTC. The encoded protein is CAIYRVEYGYTF.

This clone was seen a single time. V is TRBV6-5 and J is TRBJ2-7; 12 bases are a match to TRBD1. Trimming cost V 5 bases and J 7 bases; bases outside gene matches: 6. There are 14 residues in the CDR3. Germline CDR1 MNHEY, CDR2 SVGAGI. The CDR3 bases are TGTGCCAGCAGTAGGGGACAGGGGGCTGATGAGCAGTACTTC. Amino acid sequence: CASSRGQGADEQYF.

For the CDR3, the DNA is TGTGCCAGCTTCCCCCCTTCTGGCGGGAGGAGCACCGGGGAGCTGTTTTTT. Translated: CASFPPSGGRSTGELFF. V usage is TRBV18 and J usage is TRBJ2-2; 8 nucleotides agree with TRBD2. CDR3 length equals 17 residues. V gave up 7 bases and J gave up 4 bases; unmatched junction bases: 14. CDR1 and CDR2 from the germline V gene are KGHSH and LQKENI.

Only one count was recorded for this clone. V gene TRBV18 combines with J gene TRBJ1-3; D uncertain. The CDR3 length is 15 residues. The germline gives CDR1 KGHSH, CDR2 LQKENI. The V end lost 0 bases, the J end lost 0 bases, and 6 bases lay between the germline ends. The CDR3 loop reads CASSPPEYSGNTIYF. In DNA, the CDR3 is TGTGCCAGCTCACCACCTGAGTACTCTGGAAACACCATATATTTT.

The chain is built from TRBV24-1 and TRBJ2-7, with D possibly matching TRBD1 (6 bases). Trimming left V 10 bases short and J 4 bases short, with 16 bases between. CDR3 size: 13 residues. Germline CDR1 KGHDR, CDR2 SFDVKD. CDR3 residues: CATQGEGPYEQYF. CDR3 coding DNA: TGTGCCACACAGGGTGAGGGACCTTACGAGCAGTACTTC.

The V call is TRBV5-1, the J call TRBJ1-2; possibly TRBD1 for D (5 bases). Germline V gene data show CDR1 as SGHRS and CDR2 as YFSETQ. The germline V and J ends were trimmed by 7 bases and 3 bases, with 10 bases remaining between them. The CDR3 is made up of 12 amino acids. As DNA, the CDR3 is TGCGCCAGCCGTTTAGGGGACTATGGCTACACCTTC. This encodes CASRLGDYGYTF.

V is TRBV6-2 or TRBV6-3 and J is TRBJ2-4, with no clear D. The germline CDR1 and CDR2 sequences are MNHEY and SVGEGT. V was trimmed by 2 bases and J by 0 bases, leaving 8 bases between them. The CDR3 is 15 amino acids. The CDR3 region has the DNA TGTGCCAGCAGTTACGCAGGCCTAGCCAAAAACATTCAGTACTTC. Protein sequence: CASSYAGLAKNIQYF.